This T cell receptor (beta chain) was obtained from a study of vaccination effects on CD4 cells after COVID-19. Study summary: The post-vaccine samples were taken, at the median, 72 days after the second dose.

Only in-frame clones appear in the TCRdb table, and some are missing; sequencing was by immunoSEQ multiplex PCR. The sample lists tens of thousands of clones; about 67% were seen once. In its sample, this clone was seen a few times. Antigen: not known. CDR1 and CDR2 from the germline V gene are LNHDA and SQIVND (reference sequence). V lost 6 bases, J lost 4 bases, and 9 bases lay in between. This CDR3 is built from 12 residues. Before sequencing, viral peptide pools were used by the ViraFEST assay to expand antigen-specific CD4+ T cells. When ten to eleven days of culture had elapsed, CD4+ T cells were isolated. Participants received two doses of either the BNT162b2 or mRNA-1273 vaccine. It was on days 3 and 7 that half the medium was replaced with IL-2 medium.

Sequencing was performed on CD4+ T cells from PBMCs cultured with HCoV-229E spike peptides, taken after COVID-19 vaccination. The clonotype originates from a human donor who received a COVID-19 vaccine. The chain carries TRBV19 and TRBJ1-2, with D uncertain. CDR3 sequence reads: CASSVDTYGYTF. DNA for the CDR3: TGTGCCAGTAGCGTAGACACCTATGGCTACACCTTC.